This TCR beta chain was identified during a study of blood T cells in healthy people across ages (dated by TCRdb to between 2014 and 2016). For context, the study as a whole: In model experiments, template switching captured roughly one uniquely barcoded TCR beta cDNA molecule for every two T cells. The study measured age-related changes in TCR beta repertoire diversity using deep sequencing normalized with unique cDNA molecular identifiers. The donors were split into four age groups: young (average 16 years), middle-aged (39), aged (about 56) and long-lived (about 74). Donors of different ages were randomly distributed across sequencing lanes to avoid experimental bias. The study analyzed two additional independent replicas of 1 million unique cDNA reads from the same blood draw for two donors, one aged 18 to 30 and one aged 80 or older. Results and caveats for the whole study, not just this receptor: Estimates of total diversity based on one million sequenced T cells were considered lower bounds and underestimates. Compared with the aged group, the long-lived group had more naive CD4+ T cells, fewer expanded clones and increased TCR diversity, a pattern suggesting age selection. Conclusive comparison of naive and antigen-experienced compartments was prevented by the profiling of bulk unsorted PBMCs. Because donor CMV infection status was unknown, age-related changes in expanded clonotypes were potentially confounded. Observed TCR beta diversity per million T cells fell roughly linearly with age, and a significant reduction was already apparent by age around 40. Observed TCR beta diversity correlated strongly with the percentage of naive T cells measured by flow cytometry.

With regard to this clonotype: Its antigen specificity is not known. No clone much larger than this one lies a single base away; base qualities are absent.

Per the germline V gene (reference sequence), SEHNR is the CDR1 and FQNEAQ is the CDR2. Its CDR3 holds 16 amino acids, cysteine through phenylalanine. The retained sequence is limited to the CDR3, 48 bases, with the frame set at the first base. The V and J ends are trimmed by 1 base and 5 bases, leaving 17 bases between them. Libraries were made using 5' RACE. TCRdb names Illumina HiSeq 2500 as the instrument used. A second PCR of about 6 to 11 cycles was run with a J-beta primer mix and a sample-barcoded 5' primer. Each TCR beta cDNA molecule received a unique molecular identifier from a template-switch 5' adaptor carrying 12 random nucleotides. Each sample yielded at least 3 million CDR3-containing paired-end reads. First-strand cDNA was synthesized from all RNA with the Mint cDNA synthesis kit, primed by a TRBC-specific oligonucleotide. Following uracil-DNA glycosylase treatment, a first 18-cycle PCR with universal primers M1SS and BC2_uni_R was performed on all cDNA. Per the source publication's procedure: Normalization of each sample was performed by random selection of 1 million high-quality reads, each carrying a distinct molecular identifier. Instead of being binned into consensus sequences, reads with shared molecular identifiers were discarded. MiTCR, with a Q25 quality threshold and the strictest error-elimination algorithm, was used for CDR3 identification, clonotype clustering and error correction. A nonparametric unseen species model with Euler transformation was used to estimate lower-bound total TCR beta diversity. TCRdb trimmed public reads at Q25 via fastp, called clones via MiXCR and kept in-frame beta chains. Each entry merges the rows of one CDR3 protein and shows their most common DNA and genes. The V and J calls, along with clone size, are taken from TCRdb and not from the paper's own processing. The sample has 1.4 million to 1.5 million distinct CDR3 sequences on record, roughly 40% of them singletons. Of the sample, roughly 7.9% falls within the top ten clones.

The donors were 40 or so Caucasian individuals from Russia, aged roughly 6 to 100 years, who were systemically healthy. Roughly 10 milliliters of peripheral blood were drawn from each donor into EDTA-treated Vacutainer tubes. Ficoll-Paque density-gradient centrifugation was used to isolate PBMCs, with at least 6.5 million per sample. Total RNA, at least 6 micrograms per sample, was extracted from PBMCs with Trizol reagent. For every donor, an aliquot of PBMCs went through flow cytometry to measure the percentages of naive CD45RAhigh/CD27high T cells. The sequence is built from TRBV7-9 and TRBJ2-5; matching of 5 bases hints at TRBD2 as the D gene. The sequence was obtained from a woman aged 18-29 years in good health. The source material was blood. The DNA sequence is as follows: TGTGCCAGCAGCTTAGTGTCACAGAGAACGGGGGAGACCCAGTACTTC. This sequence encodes CASSLVSQRTGETQYF. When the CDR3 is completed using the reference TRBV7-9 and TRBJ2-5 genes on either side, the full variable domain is DTGVSQNPRHKITKRGQNVTFRCDPISEHNRLYWYRQTLGQGPEFLTYFQNEAQLEKSRLLSDRFSAERPKGSFSTLEIQRTEQGDSAMYLCASSLVSQRTGETQYFGPGTRLLVL.